This TCR beta chain came from a study of STAT5B mutations in CD4+ large granular lymphocyte leukemia. This clone was seen more than once but under ten times. Its antigen remains unidentified. The study, taken as a whole, reports: Patient CD4-sorted repertoires stayed more clonal than healthy ones after leukemic-clone removal. 8/27 top patient clones versus 2/35 control clones were TRBV06-family.

The CDR3 consists of 16 residues. The germline V gene encodes CDR1 SNHLY and CDR2 FYNNEI. V lost 3 bases and J 4 bases, leaving 18 bases between the germline ends. Healthy controls were blood donor buffy coats. The protocol was immunoSEQ multiplex PCR, while the TCRdb copy is restricted to in-frame clones and leaves out a portion. Seen here are roughly 35,000 clones, 55% to 80% observed once, and the top ten hold around 2%. The receptor was derived from a human donor in good health. This chain uses TRBV2 with TRBJ1-2; D uncertain. Sequenced: CD4+ T cells from blood buffy coats. The CDR3 DNA reads TGTGCCAGCAGTGATGGGTTGATAGGGTTGAGCTATGGCTACACCTTC. Protein sequence: CASSDGLIGLSYGYTF.